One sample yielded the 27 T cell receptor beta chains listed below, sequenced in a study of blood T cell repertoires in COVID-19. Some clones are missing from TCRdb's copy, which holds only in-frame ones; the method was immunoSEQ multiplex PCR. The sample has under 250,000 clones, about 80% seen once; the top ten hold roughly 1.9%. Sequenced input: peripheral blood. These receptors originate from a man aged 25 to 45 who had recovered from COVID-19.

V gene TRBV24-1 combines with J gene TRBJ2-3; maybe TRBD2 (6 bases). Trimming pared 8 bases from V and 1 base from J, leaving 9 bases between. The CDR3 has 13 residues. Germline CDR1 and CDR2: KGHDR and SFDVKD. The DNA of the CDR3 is TGTGCCACCACCCCGGGGGGCACAGATACGCAGTATTTT. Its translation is CATTPGGTDTQYF.

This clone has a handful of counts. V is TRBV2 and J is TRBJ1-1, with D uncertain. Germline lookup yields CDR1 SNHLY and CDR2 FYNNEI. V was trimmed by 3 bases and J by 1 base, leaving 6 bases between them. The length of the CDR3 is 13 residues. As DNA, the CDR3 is TGTGCCAGCAGTGAGACATGGAACACTGAAGCTTTCTTT. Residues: CASSETWNTEAFF.

The DNA for the CDR3 is TGTGCCAGCAGACAGGGTAATGAAGTGGAACTGTTTTTT. This codes for CASRQGNEVELFF. V is TRBV28 and J is TRBJ1-4; the D gene is possibly TRBD1 (6 bases). V was cut by 6 bases and J by 12 bases, with 17 bases left in between. The CDR3 is made up of 13 amino acids. The germline gives CDR1 MDHEN, CDR2 SYDVKM.

CDR3: CASSVVGESYEQYF. The CDR3 region has the DNA TGTGCCAGCAGCGTAGTCGGGGAATCCTACGAGCAGTACTTC. V is TRBV9 and J is TRBJ2-7; a possible D gene is TRBD2 (5 bases). CDR1 is SGDLS and CDR2 is YYNGEE in the germline V gene. The CDR3 sequence is 14 residues long. Trimming pared 0 bases from V and 1 base from J, leaving 8 bases between.

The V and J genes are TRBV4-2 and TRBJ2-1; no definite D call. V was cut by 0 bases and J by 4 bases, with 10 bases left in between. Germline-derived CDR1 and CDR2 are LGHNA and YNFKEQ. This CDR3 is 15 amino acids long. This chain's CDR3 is CASSQEMSIYNEQFF. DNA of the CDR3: TGTGCCAGCAGCCAAGAAATGTCCATTTACAATGAGCAGTTCTTC.

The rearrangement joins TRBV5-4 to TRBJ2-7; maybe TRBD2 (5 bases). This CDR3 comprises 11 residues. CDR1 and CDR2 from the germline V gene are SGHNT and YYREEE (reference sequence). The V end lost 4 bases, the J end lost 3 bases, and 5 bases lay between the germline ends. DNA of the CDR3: TGTGCCAGCAGCGGGAGCTACGAGCAGTACTTC. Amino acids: CASSGSYEQYF.

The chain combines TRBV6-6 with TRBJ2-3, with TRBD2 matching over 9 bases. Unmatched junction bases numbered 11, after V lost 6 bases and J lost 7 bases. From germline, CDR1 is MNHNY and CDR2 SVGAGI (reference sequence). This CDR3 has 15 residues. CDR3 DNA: TGTGCCAGCAGCTCGCTAGCGGGGATTGGCAATACGCAGTATTTT. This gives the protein CASSSLAGIGNTQYF.

This CDR3 is CASSPLDRSNYGYTF. CDR3 coding DNA: TGTGCCAGCAGCCCACTAGACCGTAGTAACTATGGCTACACCTTC. The rearrangement uses TRBV6-5 and TRBJ1-2, with D unresolved. Germline V CDR1 and CDR2: MNHEY, SVGAGI. The ends were cut back, 6 bases at V and 1 base at J, with 15 bases in the middle. This CDR3 spans 15 amino acids.

The CDR3, as DNA: TGTGCCAGCACCCTGTCGAACACTGAAGCTTTCTTT. It codes for CASTLSNTEAFF. V is TRBV28 and J is TRBJ1-1, with D unresolved. CDR3 length: 12 amino acids. V lost 7 bases and J lost 1, with 7 bases in between. Per the germline V gene, CDR1 is MDHEN and CDR2 is SYDVKM.

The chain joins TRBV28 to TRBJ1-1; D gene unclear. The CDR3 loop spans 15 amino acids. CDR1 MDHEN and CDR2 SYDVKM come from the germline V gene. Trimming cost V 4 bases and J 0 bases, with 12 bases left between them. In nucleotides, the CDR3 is TGTGCCAGCAGTTCCCGCGAGGGAATGAACACTGAAGCTTTCTTT. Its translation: CASSSREGMNTEAFF.

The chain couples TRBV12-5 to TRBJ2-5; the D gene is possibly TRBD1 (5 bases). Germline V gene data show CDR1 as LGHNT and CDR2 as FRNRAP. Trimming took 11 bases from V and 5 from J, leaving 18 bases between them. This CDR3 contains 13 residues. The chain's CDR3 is CASSSGYGETQYF. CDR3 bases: TGTGCTTCAAGCTCAGGGTACGGGGAGACCCAGTACTTC.

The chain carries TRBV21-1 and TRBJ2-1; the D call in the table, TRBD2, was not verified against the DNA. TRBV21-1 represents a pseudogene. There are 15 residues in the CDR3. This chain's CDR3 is CASTKAHPPGSEQFF. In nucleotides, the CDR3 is TGTGCCAGCACTAAAGCACACCCACCGGGTTCGGAGCAGTTCTTC.

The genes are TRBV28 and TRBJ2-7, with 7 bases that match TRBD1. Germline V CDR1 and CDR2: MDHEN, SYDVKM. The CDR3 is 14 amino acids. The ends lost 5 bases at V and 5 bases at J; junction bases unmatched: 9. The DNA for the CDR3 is TGTGCCAGCAGTCCCCGGCGTCAGGGGGACGAGCAGTACGTC. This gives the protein CASSPRRQGDEQYV.

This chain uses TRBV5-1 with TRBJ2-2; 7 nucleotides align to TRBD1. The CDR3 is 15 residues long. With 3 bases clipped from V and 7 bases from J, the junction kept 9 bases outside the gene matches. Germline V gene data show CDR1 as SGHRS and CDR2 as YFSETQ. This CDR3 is CASSSVAGGIGELFF. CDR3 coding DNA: TGCGCCAGCAGCTCAGTGGCAGGGGGTATCGGGGAGCTGTTTTTT. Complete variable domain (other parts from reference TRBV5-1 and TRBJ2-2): KAGVTQTPRYLIKTRGQQVTLSCSPISGHRSVSWYQQTPGQGLQFLFEYFSETQRNKGNFPGRFSGRQFSNSRSEMNVSTLELGDSALYLCASSSVAGGIGELFFGEGSRLTVL.

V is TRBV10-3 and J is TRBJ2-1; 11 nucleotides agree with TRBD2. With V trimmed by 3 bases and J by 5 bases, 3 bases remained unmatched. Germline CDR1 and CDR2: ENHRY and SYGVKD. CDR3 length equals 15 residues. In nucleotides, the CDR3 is TGTGCCATCAGTGATAGCGGGGGGGTACACAATGAGCAGTTCTTC. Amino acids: CAISDSGGVHNEQFF.

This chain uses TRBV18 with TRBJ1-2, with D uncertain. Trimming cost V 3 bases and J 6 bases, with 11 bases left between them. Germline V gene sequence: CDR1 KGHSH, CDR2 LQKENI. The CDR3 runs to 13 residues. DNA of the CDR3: TGTGCCAGCTCACCCCGCGACATCGATGGCTACACCTTC. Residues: CASSPRDIDGYTF.

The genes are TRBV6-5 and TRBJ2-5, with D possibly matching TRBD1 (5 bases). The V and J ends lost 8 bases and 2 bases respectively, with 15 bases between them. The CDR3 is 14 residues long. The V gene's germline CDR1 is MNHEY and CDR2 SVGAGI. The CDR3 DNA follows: TGTGCCAGCGGGCCGTTAGGGGATCAAGAGACCCAGTACTTC. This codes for CASGPLGDQETQYF.

Here the CDR3 reads CASRPTPRGRDTEAFF. In DNA, the CDR3 is TGTGCCAGCAGGCCGACCCCCAGGGGGCGGGACACTGAAGCTTTCTTT. The V and J genes are TRBV7-9 and TRBJ1-1, with 8 positions matching TRBD1. The CDR3 runs 16 residues. Unmatched junction bases numbered 12, after V lost 6 bases and J lost 3 bases. CDR1 and CDR2 (germline): SEHNR, FQNEAQ (reference sequence).

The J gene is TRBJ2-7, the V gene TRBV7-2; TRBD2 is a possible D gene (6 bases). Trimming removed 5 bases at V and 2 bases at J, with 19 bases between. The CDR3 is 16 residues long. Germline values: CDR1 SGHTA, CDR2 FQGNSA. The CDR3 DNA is TGTGCCAGCAGCCCTAAACCCGTAGCGGACCCCTACGAGCAGTACGTC. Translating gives CASSPKPVADPYEQYV.

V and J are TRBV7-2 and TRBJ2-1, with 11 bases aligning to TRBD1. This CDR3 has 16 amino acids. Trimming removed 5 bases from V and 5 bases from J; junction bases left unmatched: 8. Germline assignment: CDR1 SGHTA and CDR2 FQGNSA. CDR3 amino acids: CASSTMWDRGDNEQFF. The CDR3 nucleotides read TGTGCCAGCAGCACTATGTGGGACAGGGGGGACAATGAGCAGTTCTTC.

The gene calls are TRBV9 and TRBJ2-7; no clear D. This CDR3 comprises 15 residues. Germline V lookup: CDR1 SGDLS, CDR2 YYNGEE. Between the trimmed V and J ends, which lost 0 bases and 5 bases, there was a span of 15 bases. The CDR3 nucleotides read TGTGCCAGCAGCGTAGAAGCCGGTATACGGGACGAGCAGTACTTC. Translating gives CASSVEAGIRDEQYF.

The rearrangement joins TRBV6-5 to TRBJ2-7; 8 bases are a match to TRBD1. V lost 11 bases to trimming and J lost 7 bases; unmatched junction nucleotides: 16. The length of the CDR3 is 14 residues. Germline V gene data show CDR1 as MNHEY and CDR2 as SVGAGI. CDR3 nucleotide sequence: TGTGCCCTCTCAAAACAGGGGGACTTGGGGGAGCAGTACTTC. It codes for CALSKQGDLGEQYF.

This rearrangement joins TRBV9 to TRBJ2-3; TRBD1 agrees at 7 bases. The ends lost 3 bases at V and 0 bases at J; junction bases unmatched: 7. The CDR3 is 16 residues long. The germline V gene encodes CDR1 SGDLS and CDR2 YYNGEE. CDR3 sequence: CASSGLGTESTDTQYF. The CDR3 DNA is TGTGCCAGCAGCGGCCTGGGGACAGAAAGCACAGATACGCAGTATTTT.

As DNA, the CDR3 is TGTGCCAGCAGTGAAGGGGGGGAAGAGAATGAAAAACTGTTTTTT. This gives the protein CASSEGGEENEKLFF. V and J are TRBV2 and TRBJ1-4; maybe TRBD1 (5 bases). The V end was cut by 1 base, the J end by 5 bases, with 11 bases between. The CDR3 length is 15 residues. Germline values: CDR1 SNHLY, CDR2 FYNNEI.

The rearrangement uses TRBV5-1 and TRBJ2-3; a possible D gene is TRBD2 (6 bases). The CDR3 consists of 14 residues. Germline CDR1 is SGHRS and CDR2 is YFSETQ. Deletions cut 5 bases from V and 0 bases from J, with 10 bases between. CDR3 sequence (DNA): TGCGCCAGCAGAACGGGGGACAGCACAGATACGCAGTATTTT. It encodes CASRTGDSTDTQYF.

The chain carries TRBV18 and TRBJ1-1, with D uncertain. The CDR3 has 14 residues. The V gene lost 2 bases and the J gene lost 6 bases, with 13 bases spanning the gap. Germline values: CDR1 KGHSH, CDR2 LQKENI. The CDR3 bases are TGTGCCAGCTCACCAGTTGAGGGAGCCTCTGAAGCTTTCTTT. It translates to CASSPVEGASEAFF.

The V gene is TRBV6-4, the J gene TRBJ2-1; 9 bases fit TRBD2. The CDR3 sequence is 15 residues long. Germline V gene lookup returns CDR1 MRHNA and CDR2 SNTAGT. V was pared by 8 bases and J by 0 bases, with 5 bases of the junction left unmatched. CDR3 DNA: TGTGCCAGCGGGCGGGGGGGCAGCTCCTACAATGAGCAGTTCTTC. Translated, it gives CASGRGGSSYNEQFF.